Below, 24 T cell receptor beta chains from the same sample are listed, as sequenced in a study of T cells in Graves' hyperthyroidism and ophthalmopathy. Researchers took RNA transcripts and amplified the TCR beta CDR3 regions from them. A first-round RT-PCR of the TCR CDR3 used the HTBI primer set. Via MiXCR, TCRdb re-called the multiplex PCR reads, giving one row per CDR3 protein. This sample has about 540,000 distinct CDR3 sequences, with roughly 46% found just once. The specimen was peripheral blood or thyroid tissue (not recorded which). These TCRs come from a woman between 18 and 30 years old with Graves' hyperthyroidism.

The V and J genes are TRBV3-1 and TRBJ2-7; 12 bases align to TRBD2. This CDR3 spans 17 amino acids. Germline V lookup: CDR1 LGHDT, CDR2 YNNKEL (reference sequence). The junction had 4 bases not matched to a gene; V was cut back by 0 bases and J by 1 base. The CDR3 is CASSQDRLAGVSYEQYF. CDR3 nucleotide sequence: TGTGCCAGCAGCCAAGATCGACTAGCGGGAGTTTCCTACGAGCAGTACTTC.

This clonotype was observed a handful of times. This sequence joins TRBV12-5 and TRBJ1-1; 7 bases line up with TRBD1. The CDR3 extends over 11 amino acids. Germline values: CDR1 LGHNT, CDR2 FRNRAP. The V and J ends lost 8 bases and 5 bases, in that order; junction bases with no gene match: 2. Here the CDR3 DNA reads TGTGCTAGTCAGGGGGGGACTGAAGCTTTCTTT. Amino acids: CASQGGTEAFF.

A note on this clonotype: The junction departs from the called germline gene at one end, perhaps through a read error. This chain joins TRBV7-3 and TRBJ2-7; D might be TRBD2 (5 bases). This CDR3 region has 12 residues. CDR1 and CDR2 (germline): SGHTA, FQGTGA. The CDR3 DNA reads TGTGCCTGGAGCCCAGCGGTGGCGGAGCGGTACTTC. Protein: CAWSPAVAERYF.

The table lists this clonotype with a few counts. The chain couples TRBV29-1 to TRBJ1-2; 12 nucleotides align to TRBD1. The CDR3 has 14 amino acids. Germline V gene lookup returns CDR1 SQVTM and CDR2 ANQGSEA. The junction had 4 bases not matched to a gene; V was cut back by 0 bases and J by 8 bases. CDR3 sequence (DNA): TGCAGCGTTGAAGATCGGGACAGGGGGCCCGGCTACACCTTC. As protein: CSVEDRDRGPGYTF.

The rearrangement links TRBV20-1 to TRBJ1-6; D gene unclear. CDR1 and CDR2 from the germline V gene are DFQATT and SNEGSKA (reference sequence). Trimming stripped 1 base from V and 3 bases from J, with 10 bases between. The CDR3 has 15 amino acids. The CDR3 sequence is CSARAGLGYNSPLHF. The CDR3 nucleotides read TGCAGTGCTAGAGCGGGGTTAGGCTATAATTCACCCCTCCACTTT.

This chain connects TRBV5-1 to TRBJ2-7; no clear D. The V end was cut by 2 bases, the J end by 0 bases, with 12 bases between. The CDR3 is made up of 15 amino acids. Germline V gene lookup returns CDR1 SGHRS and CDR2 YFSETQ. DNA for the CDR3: TGCGCCAGCAGCTTCGGTCTACAGAGCTCCTACGAGCAGTACTTC. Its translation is CASSFGLQSSYEQYF.

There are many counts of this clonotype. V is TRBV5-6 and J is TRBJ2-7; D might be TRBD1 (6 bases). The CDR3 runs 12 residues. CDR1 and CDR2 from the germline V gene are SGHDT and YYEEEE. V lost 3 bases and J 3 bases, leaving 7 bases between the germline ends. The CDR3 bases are TGTGCCAGCAGCTGGACAGACTACGAGCAGTACTTC. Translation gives CASSWTDYEQYF.

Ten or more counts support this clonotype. CDR3 DNA: TGTGCCAGCAGTGAAGGAGCGGGAGTCTTGGAGACCCAGTACTTC. This encodes CASSEGAGVLETQYF. The rearrangement joins TRBV2 to TRBJ2-5, with TRBD2 matching over 8 bases. Trimming at V came to 1 base and at J to 5 bases, leaving 6 bases not matched to a gene. The CDR3 totals 15 residues. The V gene's germline CDR1 is SNHLY and CDR2 FYNNEI.

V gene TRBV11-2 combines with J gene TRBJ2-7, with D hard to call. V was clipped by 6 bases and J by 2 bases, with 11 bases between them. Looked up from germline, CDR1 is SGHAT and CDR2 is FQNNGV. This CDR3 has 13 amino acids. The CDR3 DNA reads TGTGCCAGCAGTTACTCGAAAGCCTACGAGCAGTACTTC. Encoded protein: CASSYSKAYEQYF.

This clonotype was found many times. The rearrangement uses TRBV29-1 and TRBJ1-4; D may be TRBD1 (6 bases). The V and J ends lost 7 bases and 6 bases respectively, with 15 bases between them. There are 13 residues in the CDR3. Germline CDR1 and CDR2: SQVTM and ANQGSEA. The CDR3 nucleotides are TGCAGCGGGAGGCAGGGGTGGGATGAAAAACTGTTTTTT. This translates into CSGRQGWDEKLFF. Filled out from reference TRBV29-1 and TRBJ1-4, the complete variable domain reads SAVISQKPSRDICQRGTSLTIQCQVDSQVTMMFWYRQQPGQSLTLIATANQGSEATYESGFVIDKFPISRPNLTFSTLTVSNMSPEDSSIYLCSGRQGWDEKLFFGSGTQLSVL.

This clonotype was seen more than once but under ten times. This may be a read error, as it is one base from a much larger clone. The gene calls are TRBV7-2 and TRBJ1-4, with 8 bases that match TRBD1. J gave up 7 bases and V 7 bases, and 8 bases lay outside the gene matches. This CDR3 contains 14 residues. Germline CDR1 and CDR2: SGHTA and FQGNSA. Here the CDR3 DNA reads TGTGCCAGCAACTTCGGACAGGGCGGTGAAAAACTGTTTTTT. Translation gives CASNFGQGGEKLFF.

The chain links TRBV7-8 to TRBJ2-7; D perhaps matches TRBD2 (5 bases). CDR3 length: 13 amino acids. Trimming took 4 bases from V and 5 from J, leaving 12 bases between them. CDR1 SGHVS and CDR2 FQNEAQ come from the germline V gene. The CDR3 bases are TGTGCCAGCAGCTCGCAAGCGGAAGACGAGCAGTACTTC. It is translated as CASSSQAEDEQYF.

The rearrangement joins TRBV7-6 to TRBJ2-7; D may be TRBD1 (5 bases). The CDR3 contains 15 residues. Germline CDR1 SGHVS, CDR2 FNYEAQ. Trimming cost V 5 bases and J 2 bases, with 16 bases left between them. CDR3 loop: CASSVETVPTYEQYF. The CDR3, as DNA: TGTGCCAGCAGCGTTGAGACAGTACCAACCTACGAGCAGTACTTC.

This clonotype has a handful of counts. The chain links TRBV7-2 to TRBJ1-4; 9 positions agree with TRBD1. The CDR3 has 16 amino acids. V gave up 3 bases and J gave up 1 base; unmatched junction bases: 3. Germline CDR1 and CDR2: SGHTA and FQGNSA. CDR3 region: CASSLTGGGTNEKLFF. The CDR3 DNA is TGTGCCAGCAGCTTGACAGGGGGAGGAACTAATGAAAAACTGTTTTTT.

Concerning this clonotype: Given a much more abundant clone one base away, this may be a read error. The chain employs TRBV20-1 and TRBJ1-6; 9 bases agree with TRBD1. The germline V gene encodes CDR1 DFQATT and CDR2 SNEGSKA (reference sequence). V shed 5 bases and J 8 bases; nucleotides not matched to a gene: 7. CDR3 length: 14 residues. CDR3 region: CSAAPRTGDSPLHF. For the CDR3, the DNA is TGCAGTGCTGCCCCTCGGACAGGGGATTCACCCCTCCACTTT.

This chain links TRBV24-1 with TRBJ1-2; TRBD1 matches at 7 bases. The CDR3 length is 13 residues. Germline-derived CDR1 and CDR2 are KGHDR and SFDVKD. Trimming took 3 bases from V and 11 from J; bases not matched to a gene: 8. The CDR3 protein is CATSDRTGDPYTF. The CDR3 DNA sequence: TGTGCCACCAGTGATCGGACAGGAGACCCTTACACCTTC.

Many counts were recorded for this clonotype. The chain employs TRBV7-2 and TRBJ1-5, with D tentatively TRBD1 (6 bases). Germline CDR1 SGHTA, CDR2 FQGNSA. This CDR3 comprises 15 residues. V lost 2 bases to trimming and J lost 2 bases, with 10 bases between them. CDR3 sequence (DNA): TGTGCCAGCAGCTTAACAGGGAGCGGCAATCAGCCCCAGCATTTT. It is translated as CASSLTGSGNQPQHF.

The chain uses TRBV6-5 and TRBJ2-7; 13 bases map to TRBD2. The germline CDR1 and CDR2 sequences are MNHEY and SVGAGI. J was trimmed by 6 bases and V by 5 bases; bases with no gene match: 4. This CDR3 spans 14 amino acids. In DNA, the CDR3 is TGTGCCAGCAGTATCGGGACTAGCGGGACCGAGCAGTACTTC. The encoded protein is CASSIGTSGTEQYF.

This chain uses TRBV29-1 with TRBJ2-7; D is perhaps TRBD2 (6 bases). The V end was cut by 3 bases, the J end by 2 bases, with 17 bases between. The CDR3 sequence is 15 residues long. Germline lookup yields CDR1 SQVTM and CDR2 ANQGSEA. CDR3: CSVEGYFSGAYEQYF. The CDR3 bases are TGCAGCGTTGAGGGGTATTTTAGCGGAGCCTACGAGCAGTACTTC.

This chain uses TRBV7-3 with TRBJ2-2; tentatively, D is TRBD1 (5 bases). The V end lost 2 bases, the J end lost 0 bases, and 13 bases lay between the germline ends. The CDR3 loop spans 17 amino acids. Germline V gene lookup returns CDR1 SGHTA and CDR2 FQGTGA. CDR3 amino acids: CASSLSPDTANTGELFF. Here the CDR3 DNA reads TGTGCCAGCAGCTTATCTCCGGACACGGCGAACACCGGGGAGCTGTTTTTT.

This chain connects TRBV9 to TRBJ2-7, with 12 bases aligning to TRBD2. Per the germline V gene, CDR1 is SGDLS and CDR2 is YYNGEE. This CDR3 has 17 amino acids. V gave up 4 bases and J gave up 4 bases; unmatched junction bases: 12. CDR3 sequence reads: CASSPRTLAGGPYEQYF. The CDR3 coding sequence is TGTGCCAGCAGCCCGCGCACTCTAGCGGGAGGGCCTTACGAGCAGTACTTC.

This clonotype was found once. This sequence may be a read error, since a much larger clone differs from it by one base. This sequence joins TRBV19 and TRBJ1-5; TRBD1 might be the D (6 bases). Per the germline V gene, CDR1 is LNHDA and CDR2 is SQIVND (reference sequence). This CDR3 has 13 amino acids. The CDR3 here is CASSEQGDQPHHF. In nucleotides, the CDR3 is TGTGCCAGTAGTGAACAGGGAGATCAGCCCCACCATTTT.

CDR3 sequence: CASGLSRGLAFF. The CDR3 nucleotides read TGTGCTAGTGGTTTGAGCAGGGGTTTAGCTTTCTTT. V and J are TRBV12-5 and TRBJ1-1; D is perhaps TRBD1 (6 bases). Germline-derived CDR1 and CDR2 are LGHNT and FRNRAP. CDR3 length: 12 residues. Trimming left V 2 bases short and J 10 bases short, with 11 bases between.

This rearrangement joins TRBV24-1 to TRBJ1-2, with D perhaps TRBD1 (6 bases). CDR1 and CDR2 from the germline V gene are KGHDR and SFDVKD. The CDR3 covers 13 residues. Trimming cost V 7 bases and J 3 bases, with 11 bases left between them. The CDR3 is CATSPPGDYGYTF. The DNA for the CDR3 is TGTGCCACCAGCCCGCCAGGGGACTATGGCTACACCTTC.